A selection of T cell receptor beta chains follows, all from one sample in a study of identical twins. TCRdb fed the 5' RACE reads into MiXCR, producing one record per CDR3 protein. The sample includes some 1,600,000 distinct CDR3 sequences, 25% to 35% of them seen just once. The sequenced sample was cord blood. The receptor set was obtained from a newborn girl in good health. CDR3s include the opening cysteine and the closing phenylalanine or tryptophan. Fields, in order: V gene, D gene, clone size, J gene, CDR3 protein, CDR3 DNA. The D gene is left open where the match is weak. Not all rows give a size; the values are once, few, many and, for expanded clones, a class.

>TRBV2|TRBD2|few|TRBJ2-7
CASHGTRIYEQYF
TGTGCCAGCCACGGGACTAGGATCTACGAGCAGTACTTC
>TRBV9|TRBD2|few|TRBJ2-5
CASSVFSGGWQETQYF
TGTGCCAGCAGCGTATTTAGCGGGGGTTGGCAAGAGACCCAGTACTTC
>TRBV7-2|.|.|TRBJ1-5
CASSYQQTAFEPQHF
TGTGCCAGCAGCTATCAACAGACCGCCTTCGAGCCCCAGCATTTT
>TRBV24-1|.|many|TRBJ2-1
CATSDFSGNEQFF
TGTGCCACCAGTGATTTCTCGGGCAATGAGCAGTTCTTC
>TRBV24-1|.|few|TRBJ2-1
CATSDNGPTYNEQFF
TGTGCCACCAGTGATAACGGACCAACCTACAATGAGCAGTTCTTC
>TRBV12-3/TRBV12-4|TRBD2|many|TRBJ2-1
CASSFPSGAYNEQFF
TGTGCCAGCAGTTTCCCTAGCGGGGCCTACAATGAGCAGTTCTTC
>TRBV20-1|TRBD2|few|TRBJ2-7
CSAREGDYQFREQYF
TGCAGTGCTAGAGAAGGGGACTATCAATTCCGCGAGCAGTACTTC
>TRBV6-6|.|few|TRBJ2-3
CASSTGPKSTQYF
TGTGCCAGCAGTACCGGGCCTAAGAGTACGCAGTATTTT
>TRBV24-1|.|.|TRBJ2-2
CATRGSINTGELFF
TGTGCCACCCGAGGGAGTATAAACACCGGGGAGCTGTTTTTT
>TRBV6-1|TRBD2|.|TRBJ2-5
CASRPASGQETQYF
TGTGCCAGCAGGCCGGCTAGCGGTCAAGAGACCCAGTACTTC
>TRBV28|.|few|TRBJ2-1
CASSSHSGQWGQFF
TGTGCCAGCAGTTCCCATTCGGGCCAATGGGGGCAGTTCTTC
>TRBV10-2|.|.|TRBJ1-4
CASSESGRVVGEKLFF
TGCGCCAGCAGTGAGTCGGGGCGAGTGGTCGGTGAAAAACTGTTTTTT
>TRBV29-1|TRBD2|.|TRBJ2-5
CSVVPSWEGYNEQYF
TGCAGCGTTGTCCCTAGTTGGGAGGGCTACAATGAGCAGTACTTC
>TRBV18|TRBD1|few|TRBJ1-6
CASSPRGPHNSPLHF
TGTGCCAGCTCACCAAGGGGGCCTCATAATTCACCCCTCCACTTT
>TRBV9|.|.|TRBJ2-7
CASSVVSGVEQYF
TGTGCCAGCAGCGTAGTTTCAGGGGTCGAGCAGTACTTC
>TRBV3-1|.|few|TRBJ2-5
CASSQPGTGKQETQYF
TGTGCCAGCAGCCAACCCGGGACTGGAAAACAAGAGACCCAGTACTTC
>TRBV20-1|.|.|TRBJ1-5
CSAIGASNQPQHF
TGCAGTGCTATCGGGGCAAGCAATCAGCCCCAGCATTTT
>TRBV4-1|.|.|TRBJ1-1
CASSRGPDPYTEAFF
TGCGCCAGCAGCCGTGGCCCTGATCCCTACACTGAAGCTTTCTTT
>TRBV18|TRBD2|few|TRBJ2-1
CASSPMTSGTIYNEQFF
TGTGCCAGCTCACCCATGACTAGCGGTACTATTTACAATGAGCAGTTCTTC
>TRBV9|.|many|TRBJ2-3
CASSLRVADTQYF
TGTGCCAGCAGCCTCCGGGTGGCAGATACGCAGTATTTT
>TRBV5-4|.|.|TRBJ1-6
CASSPDSYNSPPLF
TGTGCCAGCAGCCCGGACAGCTATAATTCACCCCCCCTCTTT
>TRBV11-2|.|.|TRBJ2-3
CASSLFVPRDTQYF
TGTGCCAGCAGCTTATTCGTGCCCCGGGATACGCAGTATTTT
>TRBV6-5|TRBD2|few|TRBJ2-1
CASSYNLAGSYNEQFF
TGTGCCAGCAGTTACAACCTAGCGGGGTCGTACAATGAGCAGTTCTTC
>TRBV5-1|TRBD2|few|TRBJ2-5
CASSLEGQLAGGETQYF
TGCGCCAGCAGCTTGGAGGGCCAACTAGCGGGAGGAGAGACCCAGTACTTC
>TRBV7-9|TRBD1|.|TRBJ2-3
CASSRRDRFGPDTQYF
TGTGCCAGCAGCCGAAGGGACAGATTTGGTCCAGATACGCAGTATTTT
>TRBV5-1|.|.|TRBJ2-3
CASSIGPGRATDTQYF
TGCGCCAGCAGCATCGGACCCGGGAGAGCCACAGATACGCAGTATTTT
>TRBV9|TRBD2|.|TRBJ2-1
CASSARLAGVNEQFF
TGTGCCAGCAGCGCCCGACTAGCGGGCGTAAATGAGCAGTTCTTC
>TRBV20-1|TRBD2|.|TRBJ2-1
CSARDGLAGYNEQFF
TGCAGTGCTAGAGATGGACTAGCGGGGTACAATGAGCAGTTCTTC
>TRBV12-1|.|.|TRBJ2-1
CASRPTSRVVEQFF
TGTGCCAGCAGGCCGACTAGTAGGGTAGTGGAGCAGTTCTTC
>TRBV20-1|TRBD2|few|TRBJ2-3
CSARRGSGGYTDTQYF
TGCAGTGCTAGAAGAGGTAGCGGGGGTTACACAGATACGCAGTATTTT
>TRBV4-2|.|few|TRBJ2-7
CASSQGDAGNPHEQYF
TGTGCCAGCAGCCAAGGTGATGCGGGAAACCCCCACGAGCAGTACTTC
>TRBV10-2|.|.|TRBJ2-4
CASSSSAIAKNIQYF
TGCGCCAGCAGTTCCAGCGCCATAGCCAAAAACATTCAGTACTTC
>TRBV20-1|TRBD1|few|TRBJ1-5
CSAFQGAGNQPQHF
TGCAGTGCCTTTCAGGGGGCAGGCAATCAGCCCCAGCATTTT
>TRBV4-1|.|.|TRBJ2-3
CASSQVALDTQYF
TGCGCCAGCAGCCAAGTCGCGCTGGATACGCAGTATTTT
>TRBV11-3|TRBD2|.|TRBJ2-1
CASSLHGGASNEQFF
TGTGCCAGCAGCTTACACGGGGGGGCCTCCAATGAGCAGTTCTTC
>TRBV7-2|TRBD2|many|TRBJ2-7
CASSLRLAGPYEQYF
TGTGCCAGCAGCTTACGGCTAGCGGGACCCTACGAGCAGTACTTC
>TRBV2|.|.|TRBJ1-6
CASSDRTSNSPLHF
TGTGCCAGCAGTGATAGGACGTCCAATTCACCCCTCCACTTT
>TRBV7-9|.|many|TRBJ2-3
CASSLDRYTDTQYF
TGTGCCAGCAGCTTAGATAGGTACACAGATACGCAGTATTTT
>TRBV6-1|TRBD2|few|TRBJ2-7
CASSENSGPFYEQYF
TGTGCCAGCAGTGAAAATAGCGGGCCTTTCTACGAGCAGTACTTC
>TRBV25-1|.|.|TRBJ1-2
CASSERARENYGYTF
TGTGCCAGCAGTGAACGGGCCAGGGAGAACTATGGCTACACCTTC
>TRBV12-3/TRBV12-4|.|.|TRBJ1-1
CASRTKQEKATEAFF
TGTGCCAGCAGAACAAAACAGGAGAAGGCCACTGAAGCTTTCTTT